This T cell receptor beta chain comes out of a study of tissue T cells after allogeneic stem cell transplantation. Study observations and caveats: Within patients, tissue anatomy strongly shaped TCR repertoire composition.

This CDR3 region has 16 residues. After removal of 2 bases from V and 8 bases from J, the junction contained 10 bases not matched to a gene. Germline lookup yields CDR1 MNHNY and CDR2 SVGAGI (reference sequence). Sequencing used immunoSEQ multiplex PCR; TCRdb keeps in-frame clones, though not all of them. The repertoire has 20,000 to 25,000 clones, 73% of them found once; the top ten carry roughly 7.1%. As regards this clone: What it recognizes is unknown.

The source is an older female donor with lung cancer. The sample consisted of tissue from the ileum, taken at autopsy. This chain uses TRBV6-6 with TRBJ2-1, with 9 bases identical to TRBD1. CDR3 residues: CASSYPTGTGRDEQFF. In DNA, the CDR3 is TGTGCCAGCAGTTACCCCACCGGGACAGGGAGGGATGAGCAGTTCTTC.